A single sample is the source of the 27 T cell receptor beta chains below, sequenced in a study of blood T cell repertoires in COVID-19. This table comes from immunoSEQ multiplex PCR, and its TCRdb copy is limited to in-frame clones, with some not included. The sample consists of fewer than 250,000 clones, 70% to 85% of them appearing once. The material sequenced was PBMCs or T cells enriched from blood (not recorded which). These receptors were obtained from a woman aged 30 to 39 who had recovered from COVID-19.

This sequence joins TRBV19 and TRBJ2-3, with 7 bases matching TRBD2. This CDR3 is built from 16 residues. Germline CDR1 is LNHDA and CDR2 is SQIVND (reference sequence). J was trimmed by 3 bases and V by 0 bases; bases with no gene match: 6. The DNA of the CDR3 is TGTGCCAGTAGTATAGATCCGGGGAGGGGTACAGATACGCAGTATTTT. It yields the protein CASSIDPGRGTDTQYF. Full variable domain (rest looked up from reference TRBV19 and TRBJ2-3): DGGITQSPKYLFRKEGQNVTLSCEQNLNHDAMYWYRQDPGQGLRLIYYSQIVNDFQKGDIAEGYSVSREKKESFPLTVTSAQKNPTAFYLCASSIDPGRGTDTQYFGPGTRLTVL.

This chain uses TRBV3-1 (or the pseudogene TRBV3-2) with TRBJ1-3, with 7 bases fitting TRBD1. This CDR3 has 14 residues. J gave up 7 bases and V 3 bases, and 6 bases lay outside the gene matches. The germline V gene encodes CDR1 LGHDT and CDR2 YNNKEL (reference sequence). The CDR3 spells CASSHPTGLNTIYF. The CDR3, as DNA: TGTGCCAGCAGCCATCCGACAGGGTTGAACACCATATATTTT.

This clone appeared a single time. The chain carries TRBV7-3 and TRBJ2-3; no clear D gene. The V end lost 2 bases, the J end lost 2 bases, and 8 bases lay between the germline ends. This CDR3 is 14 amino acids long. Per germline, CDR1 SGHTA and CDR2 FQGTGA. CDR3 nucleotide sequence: TGTGCCAGCAGCTTAGAGAGGCTCACAGATACGCAGTATTTT. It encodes CASSLERLTDTQYF.

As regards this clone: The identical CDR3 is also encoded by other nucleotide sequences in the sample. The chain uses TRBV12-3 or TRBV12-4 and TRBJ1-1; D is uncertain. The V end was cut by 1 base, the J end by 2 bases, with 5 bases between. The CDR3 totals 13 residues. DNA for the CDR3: TGTGCCAGCAGTTTAGGAGGTAACACTGAAGCTTTCTTT. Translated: CASSLGGNTEAFF.

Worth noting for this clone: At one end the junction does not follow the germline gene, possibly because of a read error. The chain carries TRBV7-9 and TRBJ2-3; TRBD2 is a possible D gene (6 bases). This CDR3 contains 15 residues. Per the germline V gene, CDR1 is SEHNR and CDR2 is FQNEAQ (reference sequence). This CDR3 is CASILSGGASDTQYF. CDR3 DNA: TGTGCCAGCATCTTATCGGGCGGGGCCTCAGATACGCAGTATTTT.

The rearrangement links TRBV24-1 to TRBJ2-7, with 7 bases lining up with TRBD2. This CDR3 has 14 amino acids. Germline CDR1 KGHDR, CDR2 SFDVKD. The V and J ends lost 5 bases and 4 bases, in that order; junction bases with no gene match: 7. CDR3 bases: TGTGCCACCAGTGCAGGCGGGGGTCGGTACGAGCAGTACTTC. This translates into CATSAGGGRYEQYF.

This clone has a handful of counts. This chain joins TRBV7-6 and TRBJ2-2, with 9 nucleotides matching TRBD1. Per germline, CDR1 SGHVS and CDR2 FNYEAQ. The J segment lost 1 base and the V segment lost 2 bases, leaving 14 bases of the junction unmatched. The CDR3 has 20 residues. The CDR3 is CASSLSAGQGHLQNTGELFF. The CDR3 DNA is TGTGCCAGCAGCTTATCCGCGGGACAGGGCCACCTACAGAACACCGGGGAGCTGTTTTTT.

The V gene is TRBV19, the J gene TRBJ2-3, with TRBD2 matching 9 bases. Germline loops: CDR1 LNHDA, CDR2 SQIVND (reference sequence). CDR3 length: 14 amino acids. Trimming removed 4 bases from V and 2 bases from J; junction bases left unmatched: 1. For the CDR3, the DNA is TGTGCCAGTAGTAGGGGACTAGCCACAGATACGCAGTATTTT. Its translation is CASSRGLATDTQYF.

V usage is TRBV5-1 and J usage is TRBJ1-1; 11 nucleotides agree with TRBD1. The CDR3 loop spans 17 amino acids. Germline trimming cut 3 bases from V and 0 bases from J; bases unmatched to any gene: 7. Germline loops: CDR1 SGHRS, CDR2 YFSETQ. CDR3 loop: CASSYRDRGNMNTEAFF. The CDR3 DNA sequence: TGCGCCAGCAGCTACCGGGACAGGGGGAACATGAACACTGAAGCTTTCTTT.

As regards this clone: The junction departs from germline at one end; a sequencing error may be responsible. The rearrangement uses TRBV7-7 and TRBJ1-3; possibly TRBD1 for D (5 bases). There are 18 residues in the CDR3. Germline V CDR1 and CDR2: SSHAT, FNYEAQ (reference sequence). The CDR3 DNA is TGTGCTAGCAGCCCTAAACGGGGGACTCCGAGCTCTGGAAACACCATATATTTT. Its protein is CASSPKRGTPSSGNTIYF.

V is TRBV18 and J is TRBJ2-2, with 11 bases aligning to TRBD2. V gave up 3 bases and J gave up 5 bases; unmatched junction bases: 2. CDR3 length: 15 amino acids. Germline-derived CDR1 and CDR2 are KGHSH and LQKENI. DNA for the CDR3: TGTGCCAGCTCACCCCGGACTAGCGGGACCGGGGAGCTGTTTTTT. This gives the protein CASSPRTSGTGELFF.

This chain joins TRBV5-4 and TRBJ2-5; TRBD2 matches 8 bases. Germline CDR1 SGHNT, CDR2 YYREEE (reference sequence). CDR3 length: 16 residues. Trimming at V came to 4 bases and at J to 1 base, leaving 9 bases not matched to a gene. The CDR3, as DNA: TGTGCCAGCAGCCCGCCGGGGGCGGGGGGCCAAGAGACCCAGTACTTC. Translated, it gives CASSPPGAGGQETQYF.

Here the CDR3 DNA reads TGTGCCAGCTCACTCCAGGGCCAATCACCCCTCCACTTT. It is translated as CASSLQGQSPLHF. The chain uses TRBV18 and TRBJ1-6, with D possibly matching TRBD1 (5 bases). Germline CDR1 reads KGHSH; CDR2 reads LQKENI. The CDR3 loop spans 13 amino acids. V shed 4 bases and J shed 10 bases, with 11 bases lying between them.

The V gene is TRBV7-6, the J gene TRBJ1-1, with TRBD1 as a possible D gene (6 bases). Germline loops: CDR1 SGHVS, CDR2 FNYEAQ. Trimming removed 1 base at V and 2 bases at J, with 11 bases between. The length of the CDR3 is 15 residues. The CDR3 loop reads CASSLVRGINTEAFF. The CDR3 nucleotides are TGTGCCAGCAGCTTAGTCAGGGGCATTAACACTGAAGCTTTCTTT.

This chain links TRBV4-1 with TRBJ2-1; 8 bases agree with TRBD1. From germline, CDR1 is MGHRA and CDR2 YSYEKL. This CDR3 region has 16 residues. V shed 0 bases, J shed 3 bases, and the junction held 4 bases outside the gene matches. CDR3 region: CASSQDPGGHYNEQFF. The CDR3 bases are TGCGCCAGCAGCCAAGACCCAGGGGGCCACTACAATGAGCAGTTCTTC.

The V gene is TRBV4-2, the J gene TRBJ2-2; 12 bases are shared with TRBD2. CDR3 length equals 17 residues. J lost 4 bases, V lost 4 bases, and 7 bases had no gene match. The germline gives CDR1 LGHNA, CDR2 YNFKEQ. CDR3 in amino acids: CASSPKTSGSITGELFF. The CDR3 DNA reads TGTGCCAGCAGCCCAAAGACTAGCGGGAGCATCACCGGGGAGCTGTTTTTT.

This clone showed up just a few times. The CDR3 DNA reads as TGTGCCAGCAGTTTACCTCGGACAGGGGTAGGCCCAGATACGCAGTATTTT. Protein: CASSLPRTGVGPDTQYF. This sequence joins TRBV28 and TRBJ2-3; 9 bases line up with TRBD1. This CDR3 spans 17 amino acids. CDR1 and CDR2 from the germline V gene are MDHEN and SYDVKM. The V segment lost 2 bases and the J segment 4 bases; nucleotides outside the gene matches: 10.

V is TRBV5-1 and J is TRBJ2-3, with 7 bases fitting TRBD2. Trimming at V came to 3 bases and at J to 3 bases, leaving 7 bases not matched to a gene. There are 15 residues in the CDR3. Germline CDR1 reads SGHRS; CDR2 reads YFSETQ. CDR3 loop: CASSYREARTDTQYF. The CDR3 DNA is TGCGCCAGCAGCTATCGGGAGGCCAGAACAGATACGCAGTATTTT.

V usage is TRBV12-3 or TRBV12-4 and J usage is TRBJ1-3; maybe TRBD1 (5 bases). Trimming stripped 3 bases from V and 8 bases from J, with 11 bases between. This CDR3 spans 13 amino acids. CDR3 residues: CASSLFGGDTIYF. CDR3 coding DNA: TGTGCCAGCAGTTTGTTCGGAGGGGACACCATATATTTT.

CDR3 sequence reads: CASSAGTGFYYEQYV. CDR3 nucleotides: TGTGCCAGCAGCGCCGGGACAGGGTTTTATTACGAGCAGTACGTC. This chain uses TRBV5-5 with TRBJ2-7; 9 bases agree with TRBD1. This CDR3 region has 15 residues. J gave up 4 bases and V 4 bases, and 9 bases lay outside the gene matches. Germline values: CDR1 SGHKS, CDR2 YYEKEE (reference sequence).

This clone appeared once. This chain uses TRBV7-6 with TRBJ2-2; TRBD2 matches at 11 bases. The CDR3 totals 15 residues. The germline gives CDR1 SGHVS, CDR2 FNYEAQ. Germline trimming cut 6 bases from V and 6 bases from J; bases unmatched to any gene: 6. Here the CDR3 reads CASSLAGGEPGELFF. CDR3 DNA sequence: TGTGCCAGCAGTCTAGCGGGAGGAGAGCCCGGGGAGCTGTTTTTT.

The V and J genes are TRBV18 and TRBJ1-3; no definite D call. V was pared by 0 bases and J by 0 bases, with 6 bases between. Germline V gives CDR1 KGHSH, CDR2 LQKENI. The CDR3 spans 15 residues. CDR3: CASSPPVLSGNTIYF. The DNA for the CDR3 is TGTGCCAGCTCACCACCCGTCCTCTCTGGAAACACCATATATTTT.

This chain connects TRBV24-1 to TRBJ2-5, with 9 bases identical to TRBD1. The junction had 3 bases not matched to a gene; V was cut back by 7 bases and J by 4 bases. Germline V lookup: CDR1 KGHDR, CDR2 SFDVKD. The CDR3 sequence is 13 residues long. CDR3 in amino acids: CATSLTGGETQYF. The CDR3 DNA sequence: TGTGCCACCAGCTTGACAGGGGGAGAGACCCAGTACTTC.

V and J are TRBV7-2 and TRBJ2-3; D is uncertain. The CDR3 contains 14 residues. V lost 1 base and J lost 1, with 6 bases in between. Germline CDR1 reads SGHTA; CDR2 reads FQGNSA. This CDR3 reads CASSLDAGTDTQYF. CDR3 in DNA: TGTGCCAGCAGCTTAGATGCAGGCACAGATACGCAGTATTTT.

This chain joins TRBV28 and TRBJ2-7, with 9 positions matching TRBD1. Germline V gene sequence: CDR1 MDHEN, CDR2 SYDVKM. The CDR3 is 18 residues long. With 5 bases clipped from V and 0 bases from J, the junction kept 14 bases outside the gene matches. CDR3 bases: TGTGCCAGCAGTACAGTCGCGCTTGGGACAGGGCGCTCCTACGAGCAGTACGTC. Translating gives CASSTVALGTGRSYEQYV.

The CDR3 is CASSKMTGLDEKLFF. CDR3 DNA sequence: TGTGCCAGCAGTAAAATGACAGGGTTGGATGAAAAACTGTTTTTT. The chain is built from TRBV6-5 and TRBJ1-4, with 7 nucleotides matching TRBD1. Germline V lookup: CDR1 MNHEY, CDR2 SVGAGI. The CDR3 consists of 15 residues. With V trimmed by 5 bases and J by 6 bases, 9 bases remained unmatched.

This CDR3 is CASSPGSSGNTIYF. The CDR3, as DNA: TGTGCCAGCAGCCCCGGGAGTTCTGGAAACACCATATATTTT. The chain links TRBV28 to TRBJ1-3, with D uncertain. The V gene lost 6 bases and the J gene lost 1 base, with 10 bases spanning the gap. This CDR3 has 14 amino acids. CDR1 is MDHEN, CDR2 SYDVKM, per germline. Using reference TRBV28 and TRBJ1-3 for the parts outside the CDR3, the full variable domain is DVKVTQSSRYLVKRTGEKVFLECVQDMDHENMFWYRQDPGLGLRLIYFSYDVKMKEKGDIPEGYSVSREKKERFSLILESASTNQTSMYLCASSPGSSGNTIYFGEGSWLTVV.